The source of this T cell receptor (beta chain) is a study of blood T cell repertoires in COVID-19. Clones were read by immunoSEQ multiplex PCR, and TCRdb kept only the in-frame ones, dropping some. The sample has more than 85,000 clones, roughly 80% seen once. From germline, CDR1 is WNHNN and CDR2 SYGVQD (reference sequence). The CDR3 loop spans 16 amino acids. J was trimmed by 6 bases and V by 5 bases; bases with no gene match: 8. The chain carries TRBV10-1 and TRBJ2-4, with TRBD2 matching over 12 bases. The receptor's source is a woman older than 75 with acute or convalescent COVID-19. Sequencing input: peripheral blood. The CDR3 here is CASSFGLAGKSNIQYF. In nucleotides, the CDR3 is TGCGCCAGCAGTTTTGGACTAGCGGGAAAGTCAAACATTCAGTACTTC.